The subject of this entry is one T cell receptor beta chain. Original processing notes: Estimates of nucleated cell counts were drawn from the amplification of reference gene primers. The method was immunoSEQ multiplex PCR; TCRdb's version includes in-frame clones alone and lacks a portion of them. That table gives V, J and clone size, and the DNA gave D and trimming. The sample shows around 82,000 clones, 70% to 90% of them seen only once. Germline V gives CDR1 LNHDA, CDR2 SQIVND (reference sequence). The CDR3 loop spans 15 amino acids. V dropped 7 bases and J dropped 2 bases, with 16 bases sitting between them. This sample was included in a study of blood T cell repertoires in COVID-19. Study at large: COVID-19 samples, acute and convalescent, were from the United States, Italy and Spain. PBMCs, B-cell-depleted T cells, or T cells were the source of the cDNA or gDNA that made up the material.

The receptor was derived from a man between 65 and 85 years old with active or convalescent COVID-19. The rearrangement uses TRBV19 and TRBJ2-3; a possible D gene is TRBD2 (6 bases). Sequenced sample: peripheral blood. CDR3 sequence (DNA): TGTGCCAGTACCTTTACTAGCTTCGACACAGATACGCAGTATTTT. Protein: CASTFTSFDTDTQYF. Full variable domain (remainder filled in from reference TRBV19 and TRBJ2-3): DGGITQSPKYLFRKEGQNVTLSCEQNLNHDAMYWYRQDPGQGLRLIYYSQIVNDFQKGDIAEGYSVSREKKESFPLTVTSAQKNPTAFYLCASTFTSFDTDTQYFGPGTRLTVL.